This entry concerns a single TCR beta chain. The data belong to a study of blood T cell repertoires in COVID-19. The wider study: From the United States, Italy and Spain came samples of acute and convalescent COVID-19. PBMCs, B-cell-depleted T cells, or T cells provided the cDNA or gDNA that made up the material.

As processed by the authors: Nucleated cell number was recorded as an estimate derived from reference gene primer amplification. Method: immunoSEQ multiplex PCR; TCRdb's copy keeps in-frame clones and lacks some. V and J calls and clone size are as listed in that table; D and trimming were resolved from the DNA. The sample shows approximately 60,000 clones, about 70% of them seen only once. Trimming shortened V by 0 bases and J by 7 bases, and 17 bases separated the two germline ends. The CDR3 runs 16 residues. Germline CDR1 reads SGDLS; CDR2 reads YYNGEE. Sequenced: peripheral blood. The clonotype comes from a man aged 45-60 years with active or convalescent COVID-19. V gene TRBV9 combines with J gene TRBJ2-1; D is undetermined. CDR3 DNA: TGTGCCAGCAGCGTAGAAATAATACGAGTATTTAATGAGCAGTTCTTC. Its translation is CASSVEIIRVFNEQFF.